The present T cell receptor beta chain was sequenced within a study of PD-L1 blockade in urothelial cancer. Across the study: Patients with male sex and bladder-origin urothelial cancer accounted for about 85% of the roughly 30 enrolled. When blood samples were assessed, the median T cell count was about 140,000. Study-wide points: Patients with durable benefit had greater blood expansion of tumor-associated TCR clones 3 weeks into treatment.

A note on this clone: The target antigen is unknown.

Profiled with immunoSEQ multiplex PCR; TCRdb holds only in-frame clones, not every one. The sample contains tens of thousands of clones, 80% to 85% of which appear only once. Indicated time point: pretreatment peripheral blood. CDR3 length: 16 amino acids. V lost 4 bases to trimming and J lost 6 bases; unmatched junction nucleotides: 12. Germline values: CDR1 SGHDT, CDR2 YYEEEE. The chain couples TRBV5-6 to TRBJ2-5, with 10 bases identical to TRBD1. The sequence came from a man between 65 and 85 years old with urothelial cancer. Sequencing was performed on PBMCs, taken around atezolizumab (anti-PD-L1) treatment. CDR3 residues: CASSQPLGQGTQTQYF. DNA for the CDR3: TGTGCCAGCAGCCAACCATTGGGACAGGGGACTCAGACCCAGTACTTC.